This T cell receptor beta chain was identified in a study of CD8 T cells in Susac syndrome. A quantity of about 0.45 to 1 ug RNA underwent reverse transcription using random hexamers. TCRdb passed the immunoSEQ multiplex PCR reads through MiXCR, listing each CDR3 protein once. This sample yields roughly 150,000 distinct CDR3 sequences, of which roughly 94% are seen a single time; more than 0.2% belongs to the top ten. Germline trimming cut 5 bases from V and 8 bases from J; bases unmatched to any gene: 10. This CDR3 contains 15 residues. CDR1 and CDR2 from the germline V gene are MNHEY and SMNVEV (reference sequence).

V usage is TRBV27 and J usage is TRBJ2-1, with 9 nucleotides matching TRBD1. This sequence was found in a human donor with multiple sclerosis. The sequencing input was CD8+ T cells from PBMCs. The chain's CDR3 is CASSLGTGKLDEQFF. The CDR3 nucleotides are TGTGCCAGCAGTCTCGGGACAGGGAAGTTGGATGAGCAGTTCTTC.